This T cell receptor beta chain was identified in a study of T-cell reconstitution after alpha-beta-depleted transplantation in children (TCRdb year 2016). Regarding the complete study: Using TCR repertoire profiling, the study quantitatively followed how T-cell immune reconstitution unfolded in children after TCRalphabeta/CD19-depleted allogeneic hematopoietic cell transplantation. Summary of the overall study and its limitations: About two months after transplant, the apparently early recovery of alphabetaT-cell counts reportedly depended on just several hundred clones that had expanded rapidly and came from non-depleted graft cells. In some patients, the high TCRbeta diversity seen at day 60 was put down to recipient T cells and intrathymic progenitors that had survived conditioning. The frequencies of hyperexpanded clones fell over the following months, and after one year, T-cell counts and TCRbeta diversity were mostly attributed to newly produced T cells.

In its sample, this clonotype was seen a few times. It has no known antigen specificity. There are no base qualities to consult, and no much larger clone falls within one base. Library preparation was by PCR. Sequencing relied on an Illumina HiSeq 2500. TCR libraries were prepared with molecular barcoding, using unique molecular identifiers to normalize TCRbeta repertoire quantification. Using fastp trimming at Q25 and MiXCR clonotype assembly, TCRdb reanalyzed the public sequencing data and kept in-frame beta chains. Rows with one shared CDR3 protein collapse into an entry with the most common genes and DNA. This sample has a few hundred thousand distinct CDR3 sequences in its table, and 10% to 15% of those were observed once. Approximately 2.1% of the sample is in the top ten clones. The germline V gene (reference sequence) gives CDR1 as LGHDT and CDR2 as YNNKEL. The CDR3 starts with the cysteine, ends with the phenylalanine, and has 15 residues. Of the read, only the CDR3 DNA is kept; its 45 bases are in frame from base 1. Trimming removed 3 bases from V and 1 base from J; the gene matches leave 5 bases unexplained.

The treatment or condition label, as the study defines it: allogeneic hematopoietic cell transplantation with graft depleted of TCRalphabeta T cells and CD19 B cells. TCRalphabeta/CD19-depleted allogeneic hematopoietic cell grafts were given to the transplant recipients, all of whom were children. The source is a male patient between 10 and 17 years old who had a stem cell transplant for acute myeloid leukemia, so the T cells may come from the graft donor. The chain uses TRBV3-1 and TRBJ2-7; 8 central bases correspond to TRBD1. Sequenced material: PBMCs, mostly from graft donor cells, taken 360 days after TCRalphabeta/CD19-depleted stem cell transplant. The encoded CDR3 is CASSHRTGRSYEQYF. The DNA sequence reads TGTGCCAGCAGCCACCGGACAGGGCGTTCCTACGAGCAGTACTTC.